A selection of T cell receptor beta chains follows, all from one sample in a study of beta chain features in type 1 diabetes. TCRdb's copy holds only in-frame clones and misses some; the assay was immunoSEQ multiplex PCR. The sample yields hundreds of thousands of clones, 14% seen once. Source material: naive CD4+ T cells from blood. The receptors were gathered from a man aged 25-45 years with type 1 diabetes. Both conserved end residues are part of each CDR3. The order of the fields is V gene, D gene, CDR3 protein. The D gene is left open where the match is weak.

v_call: TRBV15; d_call: NA; cdr3_aa: CATSRPADTQYF
v_call: TRBV9; d_call: TRBD1; cdr3_aa: CASSKDGTGPDTEAFF
v_call: TRBV13; d_call: TRBD2; cdr3_aa: CASSLWGGIAGPSYNEQFF
v_call: TRBV28; d_call: NA; cdr3_aa: CASSLGFGGQVGF
v_call: TRBV18; d_call: TRBD1; cdr3_aa: CASSPPTGHSYNEQFF
v_call: TRBV5-1; d_call: TRBD2; cdr3_aa: CASSLSLAEMNTGELFF
v_call: TRBV30; d_call: TRBD2; cdr3_aa: CAWSGGSYEQYF
v_call: TRBV5-8; d_call: NA; cdr3_aa: CASSPIGPPGRNEKLFF
v_call: TRBV28; d_call: TRBD1; cdr3_aa: CASSSGGNTGELFF
v_call: TRBV28; d_call: NA; cdr3_aa: CASGRGADTQYF
v_call: TRBV28; d_call: TRBD2; cdr3_aa: CASRRNYGTSGRNEQFF
v_call: TRBV7-2; d_call: NA; cdr3_aa: CASSLTDMNTEAFF
v_call: TRBV2; d_call: TRBD1; cdr3_aa: CASRDRGLLEQYF
v_call: TRBV9; d_call: TRBD1; cdr3_aa: CASSARGRGNTGELFF
v_call: TRBV18; d_call: TRBD1; cdr3_aa: CASSPPGQGPYEQYF
v_call: TRBV6-5; d_call: NA; cdr3_aa: CASSYTDSRGYEQYF
v_call: TRBV18; d_call: NA; cdr3_aa: CASSPPGRGGTEAFF
v_call: TRBV27; d_call: NA; cdr3_aa: CASSPSSNTQYF
v_call: TRBV29-1; d_call: TRBD1; cdr3_aa: CSVRGQGALNEQFF
v_call: TRBV18; d_call: NA; cdr3_aa: CASSPLPLAEPFTDTQYF
v_call: TRBV6-1; d_call: NA; cdr3_aa: CASSLYQETQYF
v_call: TRBV29-1; d_call: TRBD1; cdr3_aa: CSVDRDIQETQYF
v_call: TRBV27; d_call: TRBD2; cdr3_aa: CASSPWPSGSSYNEQFF
v_call: TRBV19; d_call: TRBD1; cdr3_aa: CASSVQGARNGYTF
v_call: TRBV2; d_call: TRBD1; cdr3_aa: CASSRDRGIYGYTF